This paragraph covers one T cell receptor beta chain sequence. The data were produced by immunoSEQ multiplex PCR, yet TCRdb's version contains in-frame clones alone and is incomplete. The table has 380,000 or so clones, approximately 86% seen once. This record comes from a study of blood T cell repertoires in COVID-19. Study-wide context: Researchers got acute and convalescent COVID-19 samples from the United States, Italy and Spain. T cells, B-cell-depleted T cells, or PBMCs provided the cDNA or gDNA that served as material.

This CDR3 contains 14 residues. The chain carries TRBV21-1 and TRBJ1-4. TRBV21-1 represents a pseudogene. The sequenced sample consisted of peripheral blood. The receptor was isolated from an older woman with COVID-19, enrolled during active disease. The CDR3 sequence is CASSNAAVDEKLFF. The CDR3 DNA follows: TGTGCCAGCAGCAATGCGGCAGTAGACGAAAAACTGTTTTTT.